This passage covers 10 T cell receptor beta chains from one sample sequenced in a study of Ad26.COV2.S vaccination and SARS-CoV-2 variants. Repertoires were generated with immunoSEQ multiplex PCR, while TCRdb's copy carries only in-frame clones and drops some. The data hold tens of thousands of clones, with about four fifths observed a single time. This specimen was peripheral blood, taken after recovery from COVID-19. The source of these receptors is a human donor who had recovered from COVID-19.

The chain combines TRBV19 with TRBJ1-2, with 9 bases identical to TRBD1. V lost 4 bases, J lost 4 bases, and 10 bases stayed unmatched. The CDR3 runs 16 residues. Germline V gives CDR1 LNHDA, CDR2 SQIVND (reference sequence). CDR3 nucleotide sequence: TGTGCCAGTAGTACCTCTGAGGGACAGGGCGTCTATGGCTACACCTTC. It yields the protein CASSTSEGQGVYGYTF. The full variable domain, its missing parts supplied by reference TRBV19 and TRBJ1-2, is DGGITQSPKYLFRKEGQNVTLSCEQNLNHDAMYWYRQDPGQGLRLIYYSQIVNDFQKGDIAEGYSVSREKKESFPLTVTSAQKNPTAFYLCASSTSEGQGVYGYTFGSGTRLTVV.

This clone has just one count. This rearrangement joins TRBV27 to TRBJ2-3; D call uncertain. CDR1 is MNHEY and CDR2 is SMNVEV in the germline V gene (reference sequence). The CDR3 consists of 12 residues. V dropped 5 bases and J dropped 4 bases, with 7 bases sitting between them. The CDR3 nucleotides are TGTGCCAGCAGTCGTAGGGCAGATACGCAGTATTTT. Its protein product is CASSRRADTQYF.

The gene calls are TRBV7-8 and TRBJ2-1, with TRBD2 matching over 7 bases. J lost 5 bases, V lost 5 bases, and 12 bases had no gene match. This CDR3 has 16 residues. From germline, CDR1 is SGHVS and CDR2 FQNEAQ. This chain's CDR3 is CASSPPGRENDNEQFF. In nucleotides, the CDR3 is TGTGCCAGCAGCCCCCCGGGGCGGGAGAACGACAATGAGCAGTTCTTC.

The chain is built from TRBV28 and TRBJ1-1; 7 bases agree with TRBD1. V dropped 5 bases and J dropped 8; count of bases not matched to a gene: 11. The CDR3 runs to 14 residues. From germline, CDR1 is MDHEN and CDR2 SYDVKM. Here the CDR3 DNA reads TGTGCCAGCAGTCGGGGGACAGATCCCGGGGAAGCTTTCTTT. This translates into CASSRGTDPGEAFF. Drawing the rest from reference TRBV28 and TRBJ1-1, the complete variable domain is DVKVTQSSRYLVKRTGEKVFLECVQDMDHENMFWYRQDPGLGLRLIYFSYDVKMKEKGDIPEGYSVSREKKERFSLILESASTNQTSMYLCASSRGTDPGEAFFGQGTRLTVV.

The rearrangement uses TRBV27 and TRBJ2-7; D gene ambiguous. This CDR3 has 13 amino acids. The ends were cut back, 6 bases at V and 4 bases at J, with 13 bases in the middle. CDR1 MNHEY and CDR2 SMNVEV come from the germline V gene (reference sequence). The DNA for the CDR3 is TGTGCCAGCAGCCCCCGGGCCTATTACGAGCAGTACTTC. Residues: CASSPRAYYEQYF.

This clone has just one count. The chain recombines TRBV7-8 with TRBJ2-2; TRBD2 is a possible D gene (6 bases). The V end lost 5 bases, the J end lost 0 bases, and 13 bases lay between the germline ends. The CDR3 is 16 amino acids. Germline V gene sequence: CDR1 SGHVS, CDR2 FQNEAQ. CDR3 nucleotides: TGTGCCAGCAGCCCAAGGGGAGGAACGAACACCGGGGAGCTGTTTTTT. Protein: CASSPRGGTNTGELFF.

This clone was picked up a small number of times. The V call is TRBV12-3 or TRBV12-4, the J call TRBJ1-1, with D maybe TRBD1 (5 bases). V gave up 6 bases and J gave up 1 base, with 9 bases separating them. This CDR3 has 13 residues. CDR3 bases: TGTGCCAGCAGCCGTCAGGGGAACACTGAAGCTTTCTTT. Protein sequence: CASSRQGNTEAFF.

CDR3 DNA: TGTGCCAGCAGCTCCGTGGAGAGGGGTCGCTACGAGCAGTACTTC. Amino acids: CASSSVERGRYEQYF. V usage is TRBV6-6 and J usage is TRBJ2-7, with D perhaps matching TRBD1 or TRBD2 (5 bases each). V was trimmed by 6 bases and J by 3 bases, leaving 18 bases between them. The germline V gene has CDR1 MNHNY and CDR2 SVGAGI (reference sequence). This CDR3 region has 15 residues.

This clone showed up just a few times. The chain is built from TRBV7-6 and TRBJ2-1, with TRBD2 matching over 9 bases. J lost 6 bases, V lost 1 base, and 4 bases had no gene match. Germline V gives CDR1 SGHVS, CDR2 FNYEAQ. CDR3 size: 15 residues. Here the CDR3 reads CASSLGVAGVNEQFF. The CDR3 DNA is TGTGCCAGCAGCTTAGGGGTAGCGGGGGTCAATGAGCAGTTCTTC.

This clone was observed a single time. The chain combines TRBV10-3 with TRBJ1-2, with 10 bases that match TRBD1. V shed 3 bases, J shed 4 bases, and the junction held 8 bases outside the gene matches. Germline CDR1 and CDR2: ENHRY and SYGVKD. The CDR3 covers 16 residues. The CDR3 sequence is CAISDQGRDRGYGYTF. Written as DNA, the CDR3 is TGTGCCATCAGTGATCAAGGACGGGACAGGGGCTATGGCTACACCTTC.